The T cell receptor beta chain under discussion was sequenced for a study of cytomegalovirus exposure and HLA in healthy donors. Findings of the study overall: In vitro assays verified that a few CMV-associated chains recognized CMV antigens specifically. Prediction of most subjects' HLA-A and HLA-B alleles by TCR beta sequences was reportedly accurate.

CDR3 length equals 15 residues. J gave up 5 bases and V 4 bases, and 8 bases lay outside the gene matches. Germline V gives CDR1 SGHRS, CDR2 YFSETQ. PCR involved 60 Vbeta and 13 Jbeta primers. The authors' processing: There were about 88 million unique TCR beta chains by a later count, and about 12 million of them were shared. Data came from immunoSEQ multiplex PCR; TCRdb stores just in-frame clones and leaves some out. Clonal size and the V and J genes are those of that table, whereas D and trimming came from the DNA. The data show about 130,000 clones, more than 65% seen once. Of note for this clone: The antigen is undetermined.

Input material: PBMCs. The rearrangement uses TRBV5-1 and TRBJ2-3; 9 bases map to TRBD1. This TCR was recovered from a woman in her fifties or sixties in good health and CMV-seropositive. CDR3 amino acids: CASSAGQGSGDTQYF. In nucleotides, the CDR3 is TGCGCCAGCAGCGCAGGACAGGGGTCCGGAGATACGCAGTATTTT.